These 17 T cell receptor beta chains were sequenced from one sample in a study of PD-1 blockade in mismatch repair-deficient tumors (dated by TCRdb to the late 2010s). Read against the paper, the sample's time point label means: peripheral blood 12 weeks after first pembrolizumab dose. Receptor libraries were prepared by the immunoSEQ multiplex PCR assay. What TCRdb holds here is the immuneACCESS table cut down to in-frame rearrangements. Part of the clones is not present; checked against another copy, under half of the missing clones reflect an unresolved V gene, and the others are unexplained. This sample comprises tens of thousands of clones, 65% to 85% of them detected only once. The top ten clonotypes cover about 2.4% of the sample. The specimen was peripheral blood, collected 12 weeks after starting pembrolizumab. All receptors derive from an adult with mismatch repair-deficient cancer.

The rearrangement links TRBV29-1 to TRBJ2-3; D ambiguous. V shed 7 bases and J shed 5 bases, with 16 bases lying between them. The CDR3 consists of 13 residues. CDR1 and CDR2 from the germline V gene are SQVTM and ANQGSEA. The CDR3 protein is CSGGKALGDTQYF. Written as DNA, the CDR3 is TGCAGCGGTGGAAAAGCCCTTGGAGATACGCAGTATTTT.

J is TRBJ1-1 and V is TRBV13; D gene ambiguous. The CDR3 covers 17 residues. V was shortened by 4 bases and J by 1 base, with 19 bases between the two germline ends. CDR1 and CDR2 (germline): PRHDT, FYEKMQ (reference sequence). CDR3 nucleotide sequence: TGTGCCAGCAGCTCATACATACGACGGGTAGAGAACACTGAAGCTTTCTTT. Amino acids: CASSSYIRRVENTEAFF.

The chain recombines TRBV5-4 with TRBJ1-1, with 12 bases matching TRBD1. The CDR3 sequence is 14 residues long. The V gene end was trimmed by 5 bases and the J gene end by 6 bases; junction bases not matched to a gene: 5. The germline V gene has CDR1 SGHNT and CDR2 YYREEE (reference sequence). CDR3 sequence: CASSRDRGLPEAFF. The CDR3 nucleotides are TGTGCCAGCAGTAGGGACAGGGGGCTTCCTGAAGCTTTCTTT. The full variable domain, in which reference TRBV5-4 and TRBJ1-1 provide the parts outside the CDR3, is ETGVTQSPTHLIKTRGQQVTLRCSSQSGHNTVSWYQQALGQGPQFIFQYYREEENGRGNFPPRFSGLQFPNYSSELNVNALELDDSALYLCASSRDRGLPEAFFGQGTRLTVV.

As DNA, the CDR3 is TGTGCCAGCAGCTTACAGGGAGGATCAGATACGCAGTATTTT. Its protein product is CASSLQGGSDTQYF. The chain employs TRBV7-2 and TRBJ2-3, with D possibly matching TRBD2 (6 bases). Germline V gene data show CDR1 as SGHTA and CDR2 as FQGNSA. Trimming stripped 2 bases from V and 4 bases from J, with 10 bases between. This CDR3 is built from 14 residues.

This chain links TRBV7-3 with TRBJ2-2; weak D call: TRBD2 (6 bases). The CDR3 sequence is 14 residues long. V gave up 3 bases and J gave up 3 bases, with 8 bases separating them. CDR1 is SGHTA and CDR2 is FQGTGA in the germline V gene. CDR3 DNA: TGTGCCAGCAGCTTGGGACTCGACACCGGGGAGCTGTTTTTT. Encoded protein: CASSLGLDTGELFF. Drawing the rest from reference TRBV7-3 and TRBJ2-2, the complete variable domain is GAGVSQTPSNKVTEKGKYVELRCDPISGHTALYWYRQSLGQGPEFLIYFQGTGAADDSGLPNDRFFAVRPEGSVSTLKIQRTERGDSAVYLCASSLGLDTGELFFGEGSRLTVL.

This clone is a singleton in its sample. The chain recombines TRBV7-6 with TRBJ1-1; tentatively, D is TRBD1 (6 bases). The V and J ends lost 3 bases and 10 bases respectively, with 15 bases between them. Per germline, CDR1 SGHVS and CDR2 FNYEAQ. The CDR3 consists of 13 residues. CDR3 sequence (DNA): TGTGCCAGCAGCTTCTCCGGGACATCGCGAGCTTTCTTT. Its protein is CASSFSGTSRAFF.

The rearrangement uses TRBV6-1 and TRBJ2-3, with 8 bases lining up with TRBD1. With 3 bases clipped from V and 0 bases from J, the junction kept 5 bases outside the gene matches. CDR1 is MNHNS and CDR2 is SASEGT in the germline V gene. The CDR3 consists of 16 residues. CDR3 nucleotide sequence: TGTGCCAGCAGTGAGAGACAGGGGACTAGCACAGATACGCAGTATTTT. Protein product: CASSERQGTSTDTQYF.

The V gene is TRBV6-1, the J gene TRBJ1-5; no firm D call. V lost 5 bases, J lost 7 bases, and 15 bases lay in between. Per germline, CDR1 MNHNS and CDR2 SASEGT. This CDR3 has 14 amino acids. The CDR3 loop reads CASSPNRDGQPQHF. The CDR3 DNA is TGTGCCAGCAGTCCTAACAGAGACGGGCAGCCCCAGCATTTT.

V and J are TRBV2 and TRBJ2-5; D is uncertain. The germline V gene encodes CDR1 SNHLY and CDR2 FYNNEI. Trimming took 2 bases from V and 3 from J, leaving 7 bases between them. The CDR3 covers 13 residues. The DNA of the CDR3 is TGTGCCAGCAGTGAAACGGTGGAAGAGACCCAGTACTTC. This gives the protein CASSETVEETQYF.

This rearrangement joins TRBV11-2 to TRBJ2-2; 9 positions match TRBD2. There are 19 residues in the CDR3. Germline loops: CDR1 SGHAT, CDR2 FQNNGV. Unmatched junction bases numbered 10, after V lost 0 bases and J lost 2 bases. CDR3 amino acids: CASSLDLSLAGINTGELFF. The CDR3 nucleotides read TGTGCCAGCAGCTTAGATCTAAGCCTAGCGGGGATAAACACCGGGGAGCTGTTTTTT.

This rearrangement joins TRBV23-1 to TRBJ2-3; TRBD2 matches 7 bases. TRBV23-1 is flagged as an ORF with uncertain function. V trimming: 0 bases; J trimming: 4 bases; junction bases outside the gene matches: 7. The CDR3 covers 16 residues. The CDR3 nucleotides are TGCGCCAGCAGTCAATCCGGCGGGAGAGGCCCAGATACGCAGTATTTT. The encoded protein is CASSQSGGRGPDTQYF.

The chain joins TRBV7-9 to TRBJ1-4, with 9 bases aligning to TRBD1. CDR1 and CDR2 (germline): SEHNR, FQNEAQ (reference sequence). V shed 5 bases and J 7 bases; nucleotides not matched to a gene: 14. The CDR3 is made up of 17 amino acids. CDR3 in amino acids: CASSHGDRDPRVEKLFF. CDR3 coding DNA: TGTGCCAGCAGCCATGGGGACAGGGACCCACGGGTTGAAAAACTGTTTTTT.

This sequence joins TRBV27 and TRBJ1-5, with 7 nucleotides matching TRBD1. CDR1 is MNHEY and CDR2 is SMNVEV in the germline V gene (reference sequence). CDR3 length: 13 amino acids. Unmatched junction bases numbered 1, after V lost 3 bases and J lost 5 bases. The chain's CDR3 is CASSFTGDQPQHF. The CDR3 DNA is TGTGCCAGCAGTTTCACAGGGGATCAGCCCCAGCATTTT.

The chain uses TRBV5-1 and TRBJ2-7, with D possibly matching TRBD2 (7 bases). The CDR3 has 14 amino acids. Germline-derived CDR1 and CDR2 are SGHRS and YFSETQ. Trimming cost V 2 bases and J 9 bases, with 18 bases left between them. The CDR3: CASSFGGATAGQYF. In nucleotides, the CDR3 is TGCGCCAGCAGCTTTGGGGGGGCTACAGCCGGGCAGTACTTC.

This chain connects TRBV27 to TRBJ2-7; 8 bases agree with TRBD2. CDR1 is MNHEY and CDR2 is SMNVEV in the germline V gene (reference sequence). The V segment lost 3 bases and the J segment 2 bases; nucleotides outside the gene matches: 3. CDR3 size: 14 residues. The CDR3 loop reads CASSFSGATYEQYF. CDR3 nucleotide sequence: TGTGCCAGCAGTTTTAGCGGGGCAACCTACGAGCAGTACTTC.

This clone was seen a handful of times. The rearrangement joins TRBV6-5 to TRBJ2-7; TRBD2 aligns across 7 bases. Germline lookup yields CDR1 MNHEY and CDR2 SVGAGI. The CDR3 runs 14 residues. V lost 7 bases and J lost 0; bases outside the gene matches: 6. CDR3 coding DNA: TGTGCCAGCACCCCGGGAGGCCCCTCCTACGAGCAGTACTTC. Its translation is CASTPGGPSYEQYF.

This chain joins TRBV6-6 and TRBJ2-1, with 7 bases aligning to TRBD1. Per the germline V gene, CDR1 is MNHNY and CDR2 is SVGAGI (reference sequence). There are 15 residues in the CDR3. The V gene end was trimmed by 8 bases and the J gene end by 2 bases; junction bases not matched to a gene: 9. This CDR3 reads CASAYRGEAYNEQFF. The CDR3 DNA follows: TGTGCCAGCGCGTACAGGGGCGAGGCCTACAATGAGCAGTTCTTC.